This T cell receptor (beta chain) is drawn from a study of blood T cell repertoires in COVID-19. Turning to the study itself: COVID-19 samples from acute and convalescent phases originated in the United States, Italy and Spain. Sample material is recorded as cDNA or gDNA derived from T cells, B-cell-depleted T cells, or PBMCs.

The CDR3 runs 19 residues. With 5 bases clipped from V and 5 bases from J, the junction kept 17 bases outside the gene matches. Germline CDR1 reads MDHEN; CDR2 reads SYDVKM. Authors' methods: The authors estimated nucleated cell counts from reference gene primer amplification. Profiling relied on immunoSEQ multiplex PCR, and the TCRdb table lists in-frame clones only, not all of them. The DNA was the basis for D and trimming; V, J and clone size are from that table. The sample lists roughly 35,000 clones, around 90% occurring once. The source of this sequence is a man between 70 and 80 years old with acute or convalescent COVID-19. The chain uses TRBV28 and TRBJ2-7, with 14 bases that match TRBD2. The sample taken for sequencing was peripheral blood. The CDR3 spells CASSASGDRLAGGAHEQYF. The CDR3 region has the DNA TGTGCCAGCAGTGCCTCAGGGGATAGACTAGCGGGAGGGGCCCACGAGCAGTACTTC. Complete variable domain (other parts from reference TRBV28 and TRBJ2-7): DVKVTQSSRYLVKRTGEKVFLECVQDMDHENMFWYRQDPGLGLRLIYFSYDVKMKEKGDIPEGYSVSREKKERFSLILESASTNQTSMYLCASSASGDRLAGGAHEQYFGPGTRLTVT.